These 17 T cell receptor beta chains share one sample of origin, sequenced in a study of long-term antiretroviral therapy in people with HIV. Researchers ran immunoSEQ v3.0 at survey level. The data were produced by immunoSEQ multiplex PCR, yet TCRdb's version contains in-frame clones alone and is incomplete. The sample lists roughly 20,000 clones; 86% were seen once. The sample in question was unsorted PBMCs, obtained 0.5 years after starting antiretroviral therapy. These receptors all stem from a man aged 35 to 55 with HIV.

The chain employs TRBV7-9 and TRBJ2-1; no clear D gene. Germline V gene sequence: CDR1 SEHNR, CDR2 FQNEAQ (reference sequence). CDR3 length: 15 amino acids. V lost 5 bases and J 1 base, leaving 12 bases between the germline ends. The CDR3 here is CASSPASFSYNEQFF. The CDR3 DNA reads TGTGCCAGCAGCCCCGCTAGTTTTTCCTACAATGAGCAGTTCTTC.

J is TRBJ2-1 and V is TRBV11-2; TRBD2 aligns across 7 bases. CDR1 is SGHAT, CDR2 FQNNGV, per germline. V was pared by 0 bases and J by 0 bases, with 8 bases of the junction left unmatched. The CDR3 is 18 residues long. The CDR3 is CASSLEFGGGSSYNEQFF. The CDR3 DNA reads TGTGCCAGCAGCTTAGAGTTCGGCGGGGGAAGCTCCTACAATGAGCAGTTCTTC.

The chain couples TRBV6-1 to TRBJ2-7; 7 positions agree with TRBD1. The CDR3 is 14 residues long. The J segment lost 3 bases and the V segment lost 7 bases, leaving 9 bases of the junction unmatched. CDR1 and CDR2 from the germline V gene are MNHNS and SASEGT. In DNA form, the CDR3 reads TGTGCCAGCACCGACAGGGTACGGGGCTACGAGCAGTACTTC. This encodes CASTDRVRGYEQYF.

DNA of the CDR3: TGTGCCAGCAGCCTTCCAGGAGCGGGGGAGACAGATACGCAGTATTTT. Protein sequence: CASSLPGAGETDTQYF. The V gene is TRBV4-2, the J gene TRBJ2-3; 8 bases line up with TRBD2. The V segment lost 4 bases and the J segment 3 bases; nucleotides outside the gene matches: 9. The CDR3 loop spans 16 amino acids. The V gene's germline CDR1 is LGHNA and CDR2 YNFKEQ.

The V call is TRBV23-1, the J call TRBJ1-2; D gene uncertain. TRBV23-1 falls under the ORF class, with uncertain function. The CDR3 contains 20 residues. Trimming removed 2 bases from V and 0 bases from J, with 25 bases in between. The CDR3 is CASSQISESNPPATNYGYTF. In nucleotides, the CDR3 is TGCGCCAGCAGTCAAATTAGCGAATCTAATCCTCCGGCCACTAACTATGGCTACACCTTC.

This chain links TRBV11-1 with TRBJ2-1; 12 positions agree with TRBD2. The V gene's germline CDR1 is SGHAT and CDR2 FQDESV (reference sequence). V lost 5 bases and J lost 5; bases outside the gene matches: 1. The CDR3 spans 14 residues. The DNA of the CDR3 is TGTGCCAGCAGCCGGACTAGCGGGAACAATGAGCAGTTCTTC. As protein: CASSRTSGNNEQFF.

The DNA of the CDR3 is TGTGCCAGTAGTAGGGGAAACACCGGGGAGCTGTTTTTT. The encoded protein is CASSRGNTGELFF. The chain recombines TRBV19 with TRBJ2-2; no clear D gene. The germline V and J ends were trimmed by 4 bases and 2 bases, with 5 bases remaining between them. The CDR3 has 13 residues. From germline, CDR1 is LNHDA and CDR2 SQIVND (reference sequence).

The genes are TRBV19 and TRBJ2-1, with 7 bases identical to TRBD2. The germline CDR1 and CDR2 sequences are LNHDA and SQIVND (reference sequence). The CDR3 has 15 residues. J lost 4 bases, V lost 8 bases, and 11 bases had no gene match. Here the CDR3 reads CASQTGLAAYNEQFF. CDR3 bases: TGTGCCAGTCAGACCGGCCTAGCGGCATACAATGAGCAGTTCTTC.

The chain joins TRBV4-3 to TRBJ1-1; D uncertain. The CDR3 runs 13 residues. V was cut by 2 bases and J by 1 base, with 5 bases left in between. Germline V gene sequence: CDR1 LGHNA, CDR2 YSLEER. The CDR3 coding sequence is TGCGCCAGCAGCCAATGGGAGAACACTGAAGCTTTCTTT. It yields the protein CASSQWENTEAFF.

The chain couples TRBV10-3 to TRBJ2-2; TRBD2 aligns across 13 bases. The V and J ends lost 2 bases and 2 bases, in that order; junction bases with no gene match: 5. The CDR3 spans 18 residues. The germline V gene encodes CDR1 ENHRY and CDR2 SYGVKD. The CDR3 here is CAISEPGTSGINTGELFF. The DNA of the CDR3 is TGTGCCATCAGTGAGCCGGGGACTAGCGGGATAAACACCGGGGAGCTGTTTTTT.

This rearrangement joins TRBV18 to TRBJ1-2; no firm D call. Trimming shortened V by 0 bases and J by 5 bases, and 7 bases separated the two germline ends. The CDR3 runs to 13 residues. The germline V gene encodes CDR1 KGHSH and CDR2 LQKENI. The CDR3 loop reads CASSPPVGYGYTF. Written as DNA, the CDR3 is TGTGCCAGCTCACCACCGGTTGGGTATGGCTACACCTTC.

The chain has TRBV6-6 and TRBJ1-1, with D unresolved. The CDR3 consists of 11 residues. V was cut by 6 bases and J by 8 bases, with 10 bases left in between. CDR1 and CDR2 (germline): MNHNY, SVGAGI (reference sequence). CDR3 in DNA: TGTGCCAGCAGCTTCACCGGCGAAGCTTTCTTT. It yields the protein CASSFTGEAFF.

The chain joins TRBV19 to TRBJ2-7; TRBD1 matches at 11 bases. CDR3 length: 15 amino acids. Germline V lookup: CDR1 LNHDA, CDR2 SQIVND (reference sequence). The trim removed 4 bases at V and 7 bases at J, leaving 9 bases unmatched. CDR3 in DNA: TGTGCCAGTAGTACCGGACAGGGGGCAGCCGGTGAGCAGTACTTC. Translated, it gives CASSTGQGAAGEQYF.

CDR3 loop: CASSPTLAGEVKNIQYF. DNA of the CDR3: TGTGCCAGCAGTCCCACATTAGCGGGAGAGGTCAAAAACATTCAGTACTTC. The chain carries TRBV28 and TRBJ2-4, with 9 bases matching TRBD2. The CDR3 length is 17 residues. Germline V CDR1 and CDR2: MDHEN, SYDVKM. The V gene end was trimmed by 5 bases and the J gene end by 3 bases; junction bases not matched to a gene: 11.

With respect to this clone: At one boundary the junction diverges from the germline segment, which might be a read error. The V call is TRBV7-2, the J call TRBJ2-1, with D perhaps TRBD1 (6 bases). The CDR3 sequence is 15 residues long. CDR1 is SGHTA and CDR2 is FQGNSA in the germline V gene. The CDR3 loop reads CASSLSARWDNEQLF. CDR3 nucleotides: TGTGCCAGCAGCTTATCAGCTCGCTGGGACAATGAGCAGCTCTTC. Based on the CDR3 plus reference TRBV7-2 and TRBJ2-1, the full variable domain is GAGVSQSPSNKVTEKGKDVELRCDPISGHTALYWYRQSLGQGLEFLIYFQGNSAPDKSGLPSDRFSAERTGGSVSTLTIQRTQQEDSAVYLCASSLSARWDNEQLFGPGTRLTVL.

Comment on this clone: Other DNA variants within this sample encode the same CDR3. This sequence joins TRBV7-8 and TRBJ2-7; D is ambiguous. V dropped 1 base and J dropped 2 bases, with 3 bases sitting between them. The CDR3 has 12 residues. Per the germline V gene, CDR1 is SGHVS and CDR2 is FQNEAQ. The chain's CDR3 is CASSLVAYEQYF. The CDR3 DNA sequence: TGTGCCAGCAGCTTAGTGGCCTACGAGCAGTACTTC.

This chain links TRBV11-2 with TRBJ1-1; no definite D call. The CDR3 spans 13 residues. Germline loops: CDR1 SGHAT, CDR2 FQNNGV. V dropped 5 bases and J dropped 5 bases, with 12 bases sitting between them. Here the CDR3 DNA reads TGTGCCAGCAGCCAACACCAGAGAACTGAAGCTTTCTTT. Translated, it gives CASSQHQRTEAFF.